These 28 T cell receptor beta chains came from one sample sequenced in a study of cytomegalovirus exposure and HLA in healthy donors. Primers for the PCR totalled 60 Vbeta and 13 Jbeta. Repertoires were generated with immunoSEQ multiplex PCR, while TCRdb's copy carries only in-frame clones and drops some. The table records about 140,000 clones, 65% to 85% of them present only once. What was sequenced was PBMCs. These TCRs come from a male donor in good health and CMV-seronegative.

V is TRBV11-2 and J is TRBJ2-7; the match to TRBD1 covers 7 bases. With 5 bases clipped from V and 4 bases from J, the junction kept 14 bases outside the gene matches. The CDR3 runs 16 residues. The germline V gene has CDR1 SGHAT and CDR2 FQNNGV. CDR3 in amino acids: CASSEVKGAMIYEQYF. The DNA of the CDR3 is TGTGCCAGCAGCGAAGTAAAGGGGGCTATGATTTACGAGCAGTACTTC.

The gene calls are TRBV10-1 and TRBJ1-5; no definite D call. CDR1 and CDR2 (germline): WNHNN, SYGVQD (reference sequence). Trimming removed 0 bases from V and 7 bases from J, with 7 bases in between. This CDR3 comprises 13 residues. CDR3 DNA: TGCGCCAGCAGTGAGTCGAGCGTACAGCCCCAGCATTTT. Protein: CASSESSVQPQHF.

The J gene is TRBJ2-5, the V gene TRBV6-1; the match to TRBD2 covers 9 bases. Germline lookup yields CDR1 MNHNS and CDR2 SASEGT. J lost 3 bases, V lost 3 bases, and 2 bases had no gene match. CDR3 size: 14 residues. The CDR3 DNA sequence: TGTGCCAGCAGTGAGGCGGGAGGGAAAGAGACCCAGTACTTC. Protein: CASSEAGGKETQYF.

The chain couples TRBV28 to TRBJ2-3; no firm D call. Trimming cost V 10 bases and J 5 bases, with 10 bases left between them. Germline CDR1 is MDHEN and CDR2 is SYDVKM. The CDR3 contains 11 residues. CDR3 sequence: CATDTLDTQYF. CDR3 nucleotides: TGTGCCACCGATACATTAGATACGCAGTATTTT.

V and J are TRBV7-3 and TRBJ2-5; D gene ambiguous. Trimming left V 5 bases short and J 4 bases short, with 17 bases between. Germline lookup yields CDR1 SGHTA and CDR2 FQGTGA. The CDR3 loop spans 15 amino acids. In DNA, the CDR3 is TGTGCCAGCAGCCGGCTCGCGGCATTGGGAGAGACCCAGTACTTC. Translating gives CASSRLAALGETQYF.

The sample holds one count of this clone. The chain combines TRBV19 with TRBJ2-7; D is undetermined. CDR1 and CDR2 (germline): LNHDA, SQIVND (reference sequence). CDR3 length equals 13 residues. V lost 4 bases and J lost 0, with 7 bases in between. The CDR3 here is CASSNGASYEQYF. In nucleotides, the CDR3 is TGTGCCAGTAGTAACGGAGCCTCCTACGAGCAGTACTTC.

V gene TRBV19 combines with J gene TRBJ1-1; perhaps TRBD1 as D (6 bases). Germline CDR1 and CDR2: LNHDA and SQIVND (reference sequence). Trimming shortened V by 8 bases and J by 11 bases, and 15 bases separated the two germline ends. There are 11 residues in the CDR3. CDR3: CASQGFEGAFF. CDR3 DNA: TGTGCCAGTCAGGGGTTCGAGGGCGCTTTCTTT. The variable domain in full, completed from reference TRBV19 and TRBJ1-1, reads DGGITQSPKYLFRKEGQNVTLSCEQNLNHDAMYWYRQDPGQGLRLIYYSQIVNDFQKGDIAEGYSVSREKKESFPLTVTSAQKNPTAFYLCASQGFEGAFFGQGTRLTVV.

The CDR3 is CASGGGSYEQYF. The CDR3 bases are TGTGCCAGCGGTGGCGGGAGCTACGAGCAGTACTTC. This sequence joins TRBV9 and TRBJ2-7, with TRBD2 identical over 7 bases. Germline V gene data show CDR1 as SGDLS and CDR2 as YYNGEE. J lost 3 bases, V lost 7 bases, and 4 bases had no gene match. The CDR3 totals 12 residues.

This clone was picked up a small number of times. The CDR3 DNA reads as TGTGCCAGCAGTCGACAGGGAGTTAATTCACCCCTCCACTTT. Amino acids: CASSRQGVNSPLHF. The chain combines TRBV27 with TRBJ1-6; 7 nucleotides agree with TRBD1. CDR3 length: 14 residues. In germline, CDR1 is MNHEY, CDR2 SMNVEV (reference sequence). V shed 5 bases, J shed 6 bases, and the junction held 4 bases outside the gene matches.

This CDR3 is CAWSVGGANQPQHF. CDR3 DNA: TGTGCCTGGAGTGTAGGGGGGGCCAATCAGCCCCAGCATTTT. V is TRBV30 and J is TRBJ1-5; a weak D match, TRBD1 (6 bases). V was clipped by 0 bases and J by 3 bases, with 9 bases between them. The germline V gene encodes CDR1 GTSNPN and CDR2 SVGIG (reference sequence). The CDR3 covers 14 residues.

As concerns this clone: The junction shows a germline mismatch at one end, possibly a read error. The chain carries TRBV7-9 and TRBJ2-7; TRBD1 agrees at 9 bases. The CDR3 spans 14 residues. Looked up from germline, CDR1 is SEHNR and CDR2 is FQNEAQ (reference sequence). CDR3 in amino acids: CSSSPPGQGYEQYF. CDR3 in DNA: TGTTCCAGCAGCCCACCGGGACAGGGCTACGAGCAGTACTTC.

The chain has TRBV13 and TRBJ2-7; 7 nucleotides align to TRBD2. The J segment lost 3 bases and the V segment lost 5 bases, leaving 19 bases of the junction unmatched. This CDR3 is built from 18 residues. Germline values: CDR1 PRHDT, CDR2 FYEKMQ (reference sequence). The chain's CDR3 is CASSPLPGASGEYYEQYF. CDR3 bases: TGTGCCAGCAGCCCCCTCCCTGGAGCGAGCGGGGAATACTACGAGCAGTACTTC.

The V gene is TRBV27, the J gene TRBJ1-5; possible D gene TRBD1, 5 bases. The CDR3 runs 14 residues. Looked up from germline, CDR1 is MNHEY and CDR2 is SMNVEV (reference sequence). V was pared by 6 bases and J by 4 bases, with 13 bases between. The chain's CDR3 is CASSNRGINQPQHF. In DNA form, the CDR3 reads TGTGCCAGCAGCAATAGGGGTATTAATCAGCCCCAGCATTTT.

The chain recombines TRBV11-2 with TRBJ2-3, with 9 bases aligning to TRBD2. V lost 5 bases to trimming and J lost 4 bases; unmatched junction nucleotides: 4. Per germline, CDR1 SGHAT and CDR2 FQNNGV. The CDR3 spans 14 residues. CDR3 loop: CASSARLAADTQYF. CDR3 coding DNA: TGTGCCAGCAGCGCACGACTAGCGGCAGATACGCAGTATTTT.

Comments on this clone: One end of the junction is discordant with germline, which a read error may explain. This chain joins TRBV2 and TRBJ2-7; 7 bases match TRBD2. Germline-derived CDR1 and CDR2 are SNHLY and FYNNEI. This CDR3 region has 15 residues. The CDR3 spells CARSRTSLGTCEQYF. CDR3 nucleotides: TGTGCCCGCAGTAGGACTAGTCTGGGTACCTGCGAGCAGTACTTC.

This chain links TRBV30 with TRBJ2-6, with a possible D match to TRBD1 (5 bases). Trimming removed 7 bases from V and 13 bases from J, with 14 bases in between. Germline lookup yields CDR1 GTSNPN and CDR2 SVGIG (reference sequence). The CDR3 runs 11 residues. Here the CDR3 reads CALGALGVLTF. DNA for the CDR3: TGTGCCTTAGGGGCACTGGGGGTCCTGACTTTC.

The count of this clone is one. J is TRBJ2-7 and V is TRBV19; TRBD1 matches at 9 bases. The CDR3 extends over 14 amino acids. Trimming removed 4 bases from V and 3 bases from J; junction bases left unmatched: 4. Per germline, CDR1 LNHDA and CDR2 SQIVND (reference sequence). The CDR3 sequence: CASSTGQGGYEQYF. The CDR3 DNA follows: TGTGCCAGTAGTACGGGACAGGGAGGCTACGAGCAGTACTTC.

The CDR3 loop is CASSPRTAQETQYF. The CDR3 region has the DNA TGTGCCAGCTCACCGCGGACAGCTCAAGAGACCCAGTACTTC. V usage is TRBV18 and J usage is TRBJ2-5; D might be TRBD1 (6 bases). The CDR3 is 14 amino acids. Germline loops: CDR1 KGHSH, CDR2 LQKENI. Trimming stripped 3 bases from V and 2 bases from J, with 10 bases between.

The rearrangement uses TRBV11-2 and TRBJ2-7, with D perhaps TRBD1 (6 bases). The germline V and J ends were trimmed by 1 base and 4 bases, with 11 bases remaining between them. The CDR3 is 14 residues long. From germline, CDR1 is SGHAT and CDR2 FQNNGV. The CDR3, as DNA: TGTGCCAGCAGCTTAGGGACAGCCCTTTACGAGCAGTACTTC. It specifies CASSLGTALYEQYF.

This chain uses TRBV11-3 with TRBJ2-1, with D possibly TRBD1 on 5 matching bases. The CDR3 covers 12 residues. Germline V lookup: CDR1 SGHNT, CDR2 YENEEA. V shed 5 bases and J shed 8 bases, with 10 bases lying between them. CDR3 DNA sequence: TGTGCCAGCAGCCAAACAGGATATGAGCAGTTCTTC. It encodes CASSQTGYEQFF.

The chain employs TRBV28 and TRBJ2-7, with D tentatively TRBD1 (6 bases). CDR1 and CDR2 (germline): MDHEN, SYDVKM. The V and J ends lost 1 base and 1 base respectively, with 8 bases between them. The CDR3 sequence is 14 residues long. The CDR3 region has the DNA TGTGCCAGCAGTTTATCAGGGGAGTCCTACGAGCAGTACTTC. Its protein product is CASSLSGESYEQYF.

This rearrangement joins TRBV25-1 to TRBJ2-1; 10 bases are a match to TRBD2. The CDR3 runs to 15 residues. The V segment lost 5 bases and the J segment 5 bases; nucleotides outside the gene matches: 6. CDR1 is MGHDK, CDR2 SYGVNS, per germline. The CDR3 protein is CASSLRTSGHNEQFF. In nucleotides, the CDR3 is TGTGCCAGCAGTCTACGGACTAGCGGACACAATGAGCAGTTCTTC.

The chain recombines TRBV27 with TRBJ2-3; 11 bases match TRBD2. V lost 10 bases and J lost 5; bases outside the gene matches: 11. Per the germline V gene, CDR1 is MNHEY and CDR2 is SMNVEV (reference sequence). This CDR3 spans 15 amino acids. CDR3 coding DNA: TGTGCCACCTTCCCGGCCGGACTAGCGGGAGATACGCAGTATTTT. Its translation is CATFPAGLAGDTQYF.

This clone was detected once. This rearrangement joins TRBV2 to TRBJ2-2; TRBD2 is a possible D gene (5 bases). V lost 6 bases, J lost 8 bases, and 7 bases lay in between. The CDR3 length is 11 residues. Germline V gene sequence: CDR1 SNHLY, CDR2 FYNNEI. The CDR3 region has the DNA TGTGCCAGCAGCAGGAGGGGGGAGCTGTTTTTT. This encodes CASSRRGELFF.

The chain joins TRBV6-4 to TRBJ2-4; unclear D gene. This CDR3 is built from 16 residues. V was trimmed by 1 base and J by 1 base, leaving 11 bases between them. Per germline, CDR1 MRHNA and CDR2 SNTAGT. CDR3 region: CASSDWPPPAKNIQYF. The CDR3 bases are TGTGCCAGCAGTGACTGGCCCCCGCCCGCCAAAAACATTCAGTACTTC.

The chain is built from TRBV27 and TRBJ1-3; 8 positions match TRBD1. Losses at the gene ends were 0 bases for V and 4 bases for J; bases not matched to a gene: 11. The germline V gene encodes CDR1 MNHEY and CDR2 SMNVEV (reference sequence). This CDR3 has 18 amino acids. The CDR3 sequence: CASSLSWTGFLSGNTIYF. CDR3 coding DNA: TGTGCCAGCAGTTTATCTTGGACAGGGTTTTTATCAGGAAACACCATATATTTT.

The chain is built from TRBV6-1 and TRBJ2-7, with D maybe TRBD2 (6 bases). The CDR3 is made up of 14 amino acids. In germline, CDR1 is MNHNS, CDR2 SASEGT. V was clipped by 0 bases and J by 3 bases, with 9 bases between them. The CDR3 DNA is TGTGCCAGCAGTGAAGCTTGGACTAACTACGAGCAGTACTTC. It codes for CASSEAWTNYEQYF.

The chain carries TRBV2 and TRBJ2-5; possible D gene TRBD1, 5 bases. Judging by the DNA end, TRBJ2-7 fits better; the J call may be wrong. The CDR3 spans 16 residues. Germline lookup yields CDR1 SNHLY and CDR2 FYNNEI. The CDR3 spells CASSGYGTGFQGEQYF. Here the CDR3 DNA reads TGTGCCAGCAGTGGATACGGCACAGGTTTCCAAGGCGAGCAGTACTTC.